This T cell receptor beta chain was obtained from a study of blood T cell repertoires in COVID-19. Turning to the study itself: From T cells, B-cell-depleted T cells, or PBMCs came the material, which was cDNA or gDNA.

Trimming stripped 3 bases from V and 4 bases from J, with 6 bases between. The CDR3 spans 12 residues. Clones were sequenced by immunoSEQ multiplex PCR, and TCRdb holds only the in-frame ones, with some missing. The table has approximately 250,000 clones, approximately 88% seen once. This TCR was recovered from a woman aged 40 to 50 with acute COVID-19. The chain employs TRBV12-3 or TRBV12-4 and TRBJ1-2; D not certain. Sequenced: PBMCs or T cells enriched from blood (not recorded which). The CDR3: CASSFGIYGYTF. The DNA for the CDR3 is TGTGCCAGCAGTTTCGGGATCTATGGCTACACCTTC.